Following are 23 T cell receptor beta chains from one sample sequenced in a study of shared clonotypes between healthy human individuals. Clones were sequenced by immunoSEQ multiplex PCR, and TCRdb holds only the in-frame ones, with some missing. The data contain 330,000 or so clones, 70% to 75% of them singletons. The sequencing sample was made of memory CD4+ T cells sorted from blood. Sample subset: CD45RA-negative fraction. Every receptor here comes from a man aged 25 to 40 in good health.

Many counts were recorded for this clone. The chain employs TRBV5-1 and TRBJ2-1; D possibly corresponds to TRBD2 (6 bases). This CDR3 contains 14 residues. Trimming left V 7 bases short and J 0 bases short, with 11 bases between. Germline assignment: CDR1 SGHRS and CDR2 YFSETQ. The CDR3 nucleotides read TGCGCCAGCCGACGGGAGCCCTCCTACAATGAGCAGTTCTTC. Protein: CASRREPSYNEQFF. Supplemented by reference TRBV5-1 and TRBJ2-1, the full variable domain reads KAGVTQTPRYLIKTRGQQVTLSCSPISGHRSVSWYQQTPGQGLQFLFEYFSETQRNKGNFPGRFSGRQFSNSRSEMNVSTLELGDSALYLCASRREPSYNEQFFGPGTRLTVL.

The rearrangement links TRBV15 to TRBJ2-7, with 7 bases lining up with TRBD1. CDR1 LNHNV and CDR2 YYDKDF come from the germline V gene (reference sequence). This CDR3 spans 14 amino acids. V lost 0 bases to trimming and J lost 3 bases; unmatched junction nucleotides: 2. The chain's CDR3 is CATSRDRGIYEQYF. The DNA for the CDR3 is TGTGCCACCAGCAGAGACAGGGGGATCTACGAGCAGTACTTC.

The V and J genes are TRBV29-1 and TRBJ1-2; no clear D gene. V gave up 5 bases and J gave up 6 bases, with 7 bases separating them. CDR1 and CDR2 from the germline V gene are SQVTM and ANQGSEA. The CDR3 sequence is 10 residues long. As DNA, the CDR3 is TGCAGCGTTCAAAAAGATGGCTACACCTTC. Protein: CSVQKDGYTF.

The V gene is TRBV4-1, the J gene TRBJ1-3, with D unclear. V lost 1 base, J lost 7 bases, and 11 bases lay in between. The CDR3 is made up of 14 amino acids. Per germline, CDR1 MGHRA and CDR2 YSYEKL. The CDR3 is CASSQVSQRNTIYF. CDR3 nucleotide sequence: TGCGCCAGCAGCCAAGTATCACAGAGGAACACCATATATTTT.

This clone was counted a single time. CDR3 region: CASSFLPTHGDTQYF. CDR3 DNA: TGTGCCAGCAGTTTCCTGCCGACCCACGGGGATACGCAGTATTTT. V gene TRBV27 combines with J gene TRBJ2-3; D remains unclear. This CDR3 has 15 amino acids. V lost 3 bases and J lost 6, with 16 bases in between. Germline loops: CDR1 MNHEY, CDR2 SMNVEV (reference sequence).

J is TRBJ2-5 and V is TRBV6-1, with 7 bases matching TRBD2. This CDR3 spans 17 amino acids. Trimming removed 4 bases from V and 1 base from J; junction bases left unmatched: 12. CDR1 is MNHNS, CDR2 SASEGT, per germline. CDR3 in amino acids: CASSVGAGQGFQETQYF. The CDR3 DNA is TGTGCCAGCAGTGTCGGAGCGGGGCAGGGCTTCCAAGAGACCCAGTACTTC.

The rearrangement uses TRBV5-1 and TRBJ2-5; D tentatively fits TRBD1 or TRBD2 (5 bases each). The CDR3 runs 14 residues. V lost 6 bases, J lost 3 bases, and 15 bases lay in between. Germline V gene data show CDR1 as SGHRS and CDR2 as YFSETQ. Written as DNA, the CDR3 is TGCGCCAGCAACTTCTGGGACGGAAAAGAGACCCAGTACTTC. Protein product: CASNFWDGKETQYF.

This clone was seen repeatedly, ten times or more. The chain joins TRBV5-1 to TRBJ2-7; 15 positions match TRBD2. The CDR3 covers 15 residues. Trimming removed 5 bases from V and 5 bases from J; junction bases left unmatched: 5. The germline V gene has CDR1 SGHRS and CDR2 YFSETQ. This CDR3 reads CASRAGTSGRNEQYF. DNA of the CDR3: TGCGCCAGCAGGGCCGGGACTAGCGGGAGGAACGAGCAGTACTTC.

This chain connects TRBV9 to TRBJ2-1, with a possible D match to TRBD2 (8 bases). Trimming shortened V by 0 bases and J by 9 bases, and 19 bases separated the two germline ends. Germline values: CDR1 SGDLS, CDR2 YYNGEE. CDR3 length equals 16 residues. DNA for the CDR3: TGTGCCAGCAGCGTAGCGACGGGACTAGGGGGCACTGAGCAGTTCTTC. Its translation is CASSVATGLGGTEQFF.

V usage is TRBV6-6 and J usage is TRBJ2-1; D is undetermined. Trimming pared 6 bases from V and 10 bases from J, leaving 10 bases between. The CDR3 spans 11 residues. CDR1 is MNHNY, CDR2 SVGAGI, per germline (reference sequence). CDR3 nucleotides: TGTGCCAGCAGCCCCCAGGTAGAGCAGTTCTTC. This codes for CASSPQVEQFF.

The rearrangement links TRBV30 to TRBJ1-2, with D perhaps TRBD1 (6 bases). This CDR3 is 13 amino acids long. Germline values: CDR1 GTSNPN, CDR2 SVGIG (reference sequence). Trimming took off 6 bases at V and 3 bases at J, with 14 bases between the two ends. Written as DNA, the CDR3 is TGTGCCTGCTCAACAGGGTTTGACTATGGCTACACCTTC. It codes for CACSTGFDYGYTF.

V usage is TRBV30 and J usage is TRBJ1-5, with 9 bases lining up with TRBD1. J was trimmed by 1 base and V by 5 bases; bases with no gene match: 9. Germline V gene data show CDR1 as GTSNPN and CDR2 as SVGIG (reference sequence). The CDR3 contains 16 residues. In DNA form, the CDR3 reads TGTGCCTGGGATTTTCCCGGGACAGGGAGCAATCAGCCCCAGCATTTT. Translation: CAWDFPGTGSNQPQHF.

J is TRBJ2-7 and V is TRBV25-1; D unclear. The CDR3 sequence is 11 residues long. V lost 5 bases and J lost 3, with 5 bases in between. In germline, CDR1 is MGHDK, CDR2 SYGVNS. CDR3: CASSKGYEQYF. The CDR3 DNA reads TGTGCCAGCAGTAAGGGCTACGAGCAGTACTTC.

This sequence joins TRBV5-4 and TRBJ2-3; TRBD2 matches at 13 bases. Looked up from germline, CDR1 is SGHNT and CDR2 is YYREEE (reference sequence). The CDR3 runs to 16 residues. Trimming took 4 bases from V and 2 from J; bases not matched to a gene: 4. CDR3 residues: CASSPGLAGVTDTQYF. CDR3 coding DNA: TGTGCCAGCAGCCCAGGACTAGCGGGAGTCACAGATACGCAGTATTTT. Using reference TRBV5-4 and TRBJ2-3 for the parts outside the CDR3, the full variable domain is ETGVTQSPTHLIKTRGQQVTLRCSSQSGHNTVSWYQQALGQGPQFIFQYYREEENGRGNFPPRFSGLQFPNYSSELNVNALELDDSALYLCASSPGLAGVTDTQYFGPGTRLTVL.

Concerning this clone: This may be a read error: a much more frequent sequence differs by one nucleotide. This chain links TRBV15 with TRBJ2-1; either TRBD1 or TRBD2 may fit D (5 bases each). The CDR3 runs 15 residues. The V and J ends lost 4 bases and 1 base respectively, with 11 bases between them. In germline, CDR1 is LNHNV, CDR2 YYDKDF (reference sequence). CDR3 region: CATSNRGRSYNEQFF. The CDR3 nucleotides are TGTGCCACCAGCAACCGGGGCCGATCCTACAATGAGCAGTTCTTC. The full variable domain, in which reference TRBV15 and TRBJ2-1 provide the parts outside the CDR3, is DAMVIQNPRYQVTQFGKPVTLSCSQTLNHNVMYWYQQKSSQAPKLLFHYYDKDFNNEADTPDNFQSRRPNTSFCFLDIRSPGLGDTAMYLCATSNRGRSYNEQFFGPGTRLTVL.

V gene TRBV5-8 combines with J gene TRBJ2-2; D may be TRBD1 (6 bases). Germline V gene lookup returns CDR1 SGHTS and CDR2 YDEGEE. The CDR3 sequence is 18 residues long. V was clipped by 0 bases and J by 1 base, with 16 bases between them. The CDR3 protein is CASSLEPTGLMNTGELFF. In nucleotides, the CDR3 is TGTGCCAGCAGCTTGGAACCGACAGGCCTCATGAACACCGGGGAGCTGTTTTTT.

V usage is TRBV5-1 and J usage is TRBJ2-3; D ambiguous. Deletions cut 5 bases from V and 8 bases from J, with 18 bases between. Germline-derived CDR1 and CDR2 are SGHRS and YFSETQ. The CDR3 covers 14 residues. The CDR3 bases are TGCGCCAGCAGTCCCGAACTACCCAGCTCTACGCAGTATTTT. Its translation: CASSPELPSSTQYF.

The table lists this clone with a count of one. The chain joins TRBV27 to TRBJ1-4; D unresolved. Trimming removed 6 bases at V and 7 bases at J, with 15 bases between. This CDR3 spans 14 amino acids. Germline values: CDR1 MNHEY, CDR2 SMNVEV (reference sequence). CDR3 nucleotide sequence: TGTGCCAGCAGAAGTGAAGGGAAGCGTGAAAAACTGTTTTTT. Its protein product is CASRSEGKREKLFF.

The chain has TRBV6-6 and TRBJ2-7; D tentatively reads TRBD1 or TRBD2 (5 bases each). This CDR3 is 14 amino acids long. The germline gives CDR1 MNHNY, CDR2 SVGAGI (reference sequence). Trimming left V 4 bases short and J 2 bases short, with 12 bases between. CDR3 in DNA: TGTGCCAGCAGTTTAACGGGGCTAACCTACGAGCAGTACTTC. Translating it yields CASSLTGLTYEQYF.

J is TRBJ2-1 and V is TRBV4-1; D is ambiguous. Deletions cut 4 bases from V and 2 bases from J, with 12 bases between. This CDR3 has 15 residues. The germline CDR1 and CDR2 sequences are MGHRA and YSYEKL. CDR3 sequence: CASSPLPQTYNEQFF. CDR3 nucleotide sequence: TGCGCCAGCAGCCCCCTCCCCCAGACCTACAATGAGCAGTTCTTC.

The V call is TRBV11-3, the J call TRBJ2-5, with D perhaps matching TRBD1 (5 bases). The V gene lost 1 base and the J gene lost 5 bases, with 11 bases spanning the gap. This CDR3 has 14 residues. The germline gives CDR1 SGHNT, CDR2 YENEEA. The DNA of the CDR3 is TGTGCCAGCAGCTTAGGCGGCAGGGTGGAGACCCAGTACTTC. Its protein product is CASSLGGRVETQYF.

This rearrangement joins TRBV11-2 to TRBJ2-5; 7 positions match TRBD2. V dropped 5 bases and J dropped 5; count of bases not matched to a gene: 5. Germline V gives CDR1 SGHAT, CDR2 FQNNGV. This CDR3 is 13 amino acids long. The CDR3 sequence is CASSISGRETQYF. CDR3 in DNA: TGTGCCAGCAGCATTAGCGGGCGGGAGACCCAGTACTTC. Using reference TRBV11-2 and TRBJ2-5 for the parts outside the CDR3, the full variable domain is EAGVAQSPRYKIIEKRQSVAFWCNPISGHATLYWYQQILGQGPKLLIQFQNNGVVDDSQLPKDRFSAERLKGVDSTLKIQPAKLEDSAVYLCASSISGRETQYFGPGTRLLVL.

In regard to this clone: In the same sample, other DNA sequences code for this CDR3. The chain has TRBV28 and TRBJ2-2; D uncertain. The CDR3 spans 12 residues. Trimming cost V 6 bases and J 4 bases, with 6 bases left between them. Germline V gene data show CDR1 as MDHEN and CDR2 as SYDVKM. CDR3 loop: CASRFFTGELFF. The CDR3, as DNA: TGTGCCAGCAGATTCTTCACCGGGGAGCTGTTTTTT.